This TCR beta chain was found in a study of blood T cell repertoires in COVID-19. Assay used: immunoSEQ multiplex PCR; TCRdb lists only in-frame clones, some missing. The data show about 300,000 clones, approximately 93% seen once. Material: peripheral blood. The TCR originated in a woman in her twenties or thirties with COVID-19, enrolled during active disease.

The DNA of the CDR3 is TGTGCCAGCAGTGACAGGGGGCGACGCACTGAAGCTTTCTTT. This codes for CASSDRGRRTEAFF. The V call is TRBV25-1, the J call TRBJ1-1, with 8 bases identical to TRBD1. Germline assignment: CDR1 MGHDK and CDR2 SYGVNS. This CDR3 comprises 14 residues. Unmatched junction bases numbered 4, after V lost 3 bases and J lost 4 bases.